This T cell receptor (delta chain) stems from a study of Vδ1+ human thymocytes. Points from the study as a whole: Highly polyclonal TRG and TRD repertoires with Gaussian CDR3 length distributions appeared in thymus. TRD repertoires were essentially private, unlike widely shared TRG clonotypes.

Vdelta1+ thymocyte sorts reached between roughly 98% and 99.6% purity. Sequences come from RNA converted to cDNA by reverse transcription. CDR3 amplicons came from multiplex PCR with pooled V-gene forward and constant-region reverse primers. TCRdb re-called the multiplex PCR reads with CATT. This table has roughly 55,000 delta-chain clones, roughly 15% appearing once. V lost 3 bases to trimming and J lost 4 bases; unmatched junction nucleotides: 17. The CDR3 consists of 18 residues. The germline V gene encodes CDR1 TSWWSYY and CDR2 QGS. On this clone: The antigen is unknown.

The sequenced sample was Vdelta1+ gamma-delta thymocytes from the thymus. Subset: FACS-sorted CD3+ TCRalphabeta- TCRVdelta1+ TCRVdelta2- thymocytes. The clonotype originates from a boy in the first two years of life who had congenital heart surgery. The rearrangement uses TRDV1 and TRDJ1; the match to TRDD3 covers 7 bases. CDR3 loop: CALGDFLPVLGRDDKLIF. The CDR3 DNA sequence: TGTGCTCTTGGGGATTTCCTCCCCGTACTGGGGAGGGACGATAAACTCATCTTT.